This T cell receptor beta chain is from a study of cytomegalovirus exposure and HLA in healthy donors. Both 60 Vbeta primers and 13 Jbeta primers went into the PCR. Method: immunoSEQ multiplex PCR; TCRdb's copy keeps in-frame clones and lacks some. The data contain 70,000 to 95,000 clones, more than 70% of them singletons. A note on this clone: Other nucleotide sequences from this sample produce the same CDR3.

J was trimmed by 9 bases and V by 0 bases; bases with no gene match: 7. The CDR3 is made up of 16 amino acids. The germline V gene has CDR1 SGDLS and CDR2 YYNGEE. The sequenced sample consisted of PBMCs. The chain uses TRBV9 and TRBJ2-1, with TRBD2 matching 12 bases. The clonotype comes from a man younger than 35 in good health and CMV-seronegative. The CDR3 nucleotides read TGTGCCAGCAGCGTAGCTAGGACTAGCGGGGCCGGTGAGCAGTTCTTC. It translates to CASSVARTSGAGEQFF.